This T cell receptor beta chain derives from a study of T cells after yellow fever vaccination. Study-wide results and caveats: Researchers cautioned that FACS-sorted repertoires could harbor abundant clonotypes contaminating from the bulk population. A minor fraction of clonotypes spanned both CD4 and CD8 compartments.

Only a few counts were recorded for this clonotype. Its antigen is still unknown. The V gene's germline CDR1 is DFQATT and CDR2 SNEGSKA (reference sequence). This CDR3 comprises 13 residues. V lost 8 bases to trimming and J lost 0 bases, with 10 bases between them. TCRdb fed the 5' RACE reads into MiXCR, producing one record per CDR3 protein. The sample has a few hundred thousand distinct CDR3 sequences; about an eighth are singletons. The genes are TRBV20-1 and TRBJ1-4, with D hard to call. This material consisted of CD4+ T cells sorted from PBMCs, taken 45 days after the yellow fever booster vaccination. The sequence derives from a man aged 25-45 years who received the YFV17D yellow fever vaccine. Here the CDR3 DNA reads TGCAGTTTACAGCCCTCAACTAATGAAAAACTGTTTTTT. Translating it yields CSLQPSTNEKLFF.